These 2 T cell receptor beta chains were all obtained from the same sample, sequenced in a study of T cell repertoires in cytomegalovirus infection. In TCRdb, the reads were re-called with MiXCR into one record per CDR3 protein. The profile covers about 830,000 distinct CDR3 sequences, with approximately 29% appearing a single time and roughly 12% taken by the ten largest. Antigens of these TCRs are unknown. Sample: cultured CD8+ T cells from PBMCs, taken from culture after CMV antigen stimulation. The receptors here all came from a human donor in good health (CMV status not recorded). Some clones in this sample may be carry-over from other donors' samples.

The CDR3 protein is CASSLGGAWGTEAFF. The CDR3, as DNA: TGTGCCAGCAGCTTAGGTGGTGCCTGGGGCACTGAAGCTTTCTTT. The V call is TRBV7-6, the J call TRBJ1-1; no firm D call. Trimming took off 1 base at V and 4 bases at J, with 13 bases between the two ends. The V gene's germline CDR1 is SGHVS and CDR2 FNYEAQ. The CDR3 length is 15 residues.

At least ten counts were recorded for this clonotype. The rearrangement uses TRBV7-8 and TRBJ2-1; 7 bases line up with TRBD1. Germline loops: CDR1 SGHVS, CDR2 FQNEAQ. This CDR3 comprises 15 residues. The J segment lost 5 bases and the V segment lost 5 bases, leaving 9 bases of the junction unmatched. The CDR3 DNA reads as TGTGCCAGCAGCCAGAGGGGACAGCTAAACAATGAGCAGTTCTTC. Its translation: CASSQRGQLNNEQFF.